The following is a TCR beta chain sequence with its context. In the PCR, 60 Vbeta and 13 Jbeta primers were used. Only in-frame clones appear in the TCRdb table, and some are missing; sequencing was by immunoSEQ multiplex PCR. The table lists approximately 140,000 clones, around 80% of them singletons. These data come from a study of cytomegalovirus exposure and HLA in healthy donors. V was clipped by 1 base and J by 3 bases, with 9 bases between them. The V gene's germline CDR1 is MDHEN and CDR2 SYDVKM. CDR3 length: 15 residues. The chain uses TRBV28 and TRBJ1-4; D is undetermined. The clonotype was recovered from a man younger than 35 in good health and CMV-seropositive. The sample comprised PBMCs. The CDR3 coding sequence is TGTGCCAGCAGTTTATCCTCAGCGTCTAATGAAAAACTGTTTTTT. This sequence encodes CASSLSSASNEKLFF.